This T cell receptor beta chain comes out of a study of regulatory T cells in long-lasting Graves disease. Whole-study findings and limits: Researchers reported studying only peripheral blood, not thyroid tissue. TCR diversity was lower in persistent than newly diagnosed Graves' disease. A greater number of public clonotypes (more than 2,500) was shared by persistent patients than by new patients (about 890).

The time point is: persistent/refractory GD, antithyroid drugs over 5 years with positive TRAb. Following extraction of RNA from PBMCs, that RNA was used to make the TCR library. Relying on iRepertoire HTBI primers and Arm-PCR of CDR3 regions, the team built TCR beta libraries. Using its own MiXCR run on the multiplex PCR reads, TCRdb lists one record per CDR3 protein. The sample shows fewer than 550,000 distinct CDR3 sequences, around a fifth of them seen only once. At least ten counts were recorded for this clonotype. The target antigen is unknown. The material sequenced was peripheral blood mononuclear cells (PBMCs), taken when the disease was refractory, from a patient treated with antithyroid drugs. This TCR came from a female donor with Graves disease.

The CDR3 is CASNIPQETQYF. CDR3 nucleotides: TGTGCCAGCAACATCCCTCAAGAGACCCAGTACTTC. The rearrangement uses TRBV7-2 and TRBJ2-5; D remains unclear. V shed 7 bases and J shed 2 bases, with 8 bases lying between them. The germline CDR1 and CDR2 sequences are SGHTA and FQGNSA. The CDR3 totals 12 residues.